The rows below give T cell receptor beta chains drawn from one sample of a study of cytomegalovirus exposure and HLA in healthy donors. The repertoire was sequenced with immunoSEQ multiplex PCR; TCRdb's copy has only in-frame clones and lacks some. The data show some 270,000 clones, with about nine tenths seen just once and 1.5% to 2% held by the top ten. Source material: PBMCs. These receptors came from a girl aged 2-9 years in good health and CMV-seronegative. Both conserved end residues are part of each CDR3. The D gene is left open where the match is weak. Rows give clone size only sometimes, using once, few, many, or a class for an expanded clone.

v_call: TRBV30
clone_size: once
j_call: TRBJ2-5
d_call: NA
cdr3_nt: TGTGCCTGGAGCGCAGGGGAGACCCAGTACTTC
cdr3_aa: CAWSAGETQYF

v_call: TRBV10-2
clone_size: NA
j_call: TRBJ1-2
d_call: NA
cdr3_nt: TGCGCCAGCAGCGGGGGGACATACAACTATGGCTACACCTTC
cdr3_aa: CASSGGTYNYGYTF

v_call: TRBV7-9
clone_size: once
j_call: TRBJ1-1
d_call: TRBD1
cdr3_nt: TGTGCCAGCAGCTTTACAGGGGCAGCTTTCTTT
cdr3_aa: CASSFTGAAFF

v_call: TRBV20-1
clone_size: few
j_call: TRBJ2-5
d_call: NA
cdr3_nt: TGCAGTGCTAGCCCAGAAGAGACCCAGTACTTC
cdr3_aa: CSASPEETQYF

v_call: TRBV5-4
clone_size: NA
j_call: TRBJ2-4
d_call: NA
cdr3_nt: TGTGCCAGCAGCTTCGTGGGGGGAGGCAACATTCAGTACTTC
cdr3_aa: CASSFVGGGNIQYF

v_call: TRBV6-1
clone_size: NA
j_call: TRBJ1-2
d_call: TRBD1
cdr3_nt: TGTGCCAGCACCAAACCAGGGGGTAGTGGCTACACCTTC
cdr3_aa: CASTKPGGSGYTF

v_call: TRBV5-1
clone_size: NA
j_call: TRBJ1-1
d_call: NA
cdr3_nt: TGCGCCAGCAGCTTGTCAGACAGTGCTAAGATGAACACTGAAGCTTTCTTT
cdr3_aa: CASSLSDSAKMNTEAFF

v_call: TRBV10-3
clone_size: few
j_call: TRBJ1-1
d_call: NA
cdr3_nt: TGTGCCATCAGTGAGGCAGGCACTGAAGCTTTCTTT
cdr3_aa: CAISEAGTEAFF

v_call: TRBV10-3
clone_size: NA
j_call: TRBJ1-6
d_call: NA
cdr3_nt: TGTGCCACCTCGACCGGGACGGGAGCGGAAAATTCACCCCTCCACTTT
cdr3_aa: CATSTGTGAENSPLHF

v_call: TRBV5-4
clone_size: NA
j_call: TRBJ2-7
d_call: TRBD1
cdr3_nt: TGTGCCAGCAGCTTGGCCGATAGACAGGGGCGCGAGCAGTACTTC
cdr3_aa: CASSLADRQGREQYF

v_call: TRBV6-5
clone_size: NA
j_call: TRBJ2-5
d_call: NA
cdr3_nt: TGTGCCAGCAGTTCTCAGGGGATTGTCCAAGAGACCCAGTACTTC
cdr3_aa: CASSSQGIVQETQYF

v_call: TRBV19
clone_size: once
j_call: TRBJ1-6
d_call: NA
cdr3_nt: TGCGCCGCTGGACAGATCGCCTATAATTCACCCCTCCACTTT
cdr3_aa: CAAGQIAYNSPLHF

v_call: TRBV15
clone_size: once
j_call: TRBJ1-3
d_call: TRBD1
cdr3_nt: TGTGCCACCAGCAGCTCCTTACCCCCGGGACAGGGGACTGGAAACACCATATATTTT
cdr3_aa: CATSSSLPPGQGTGNTIYF

v_call: TRBV28
clone_size: NA
j_call: TRBJ1-5
d_call: TRBD1
cdr3_nt: TGTGCCAGCAGTGCGGATGACAGGGCTAGTCAGCCCCAGCATTTT
cdr3_aa: CASSADDRASQPQHF

v_call: TRBV7-6
clone_size: NA
j_call: TRBJ1-1
d_call: NA
cdr3_nt: TGTGCCTACAGGGCGAGCACTGAAGCTTTCTTT
cdr3_aa: CAYRASTEAFF

v_call: TRBV19
clone_size: NA
j_call: TRBJ1-5
d_call: NA
cdr3_nt: TGTGCCAGTAGTACAGGGACTAACAATCAGCCCCAGCATTTT
cdr3_aa: CASSTGTNNQPQHF

v_call: TRBV5-6
clone_size: NA
j_call: TRBJ2-1
d_call: TRBD2
cdr3_nt: TGTGCCAGCAGAAGCGGGGGGGCGGGTGAGCAGTTCTTC
cdr3_aa: CASRSGGAGEQFF

v_call: TRBV28
clone_size: NA
j_call: TRBJ2-6
d_call: TRBD1
cdr3_nt: TGTGCCAGCACCGGGACAGCTGGGGCCAACGTCCTGACTTTC
cdr3_aa: CASTGTAGANVLTF

v_call: TRBV21-1
clone_size: NA
j_call: TRBJ2-1
d_call: NA
cdr3_nt: TGTGCCAGCAGCAAAACCCAGACATCGTACAATGAGCAGTTCTTC
cdr3_aa: CASSKTQTSYNEQFF

v_call: TRBV11-1
clone_size: once
j_call: TRBJ2-5
d_call: NA
cdr3_nt: TGTGCCAGCAGCCCCGACAGTTTACAAGAGACCCAGTACTTC
cdr3_aa: CASSPDSLQETQYF

v_call: TRBV7-2
clone_size: NA
j_call: TRBJ2-4
d_call: TRBD2
cdr3_nt: TGTGCCAGCAGCCCCCGGACTAGCCTAATACTAGCCAAAAACATTCAGTACTTC
cdr3_aa: CASSPRTSLILAKNIQYF

v_call: TRBV5-4
clone_size: few
j_call: TRBJ1-1
d_call: NA
cdr3_nt: TGTGCCAGCAGCTTGCGGGGGGCGAACACTGAAGCTTTCTTT
cdr3_aa: CASSLRGANTEAFF

v_call: TRBV7-6
clone_size: once
j_call: TRBJ2-3
d_call: TRBD1
cdr3_nt: TGTGCCAGCAGCCGAGGACAGGGCCCAGATACGCAGTATTTT
cdr3_aa: CASSRGQGPDTQYF

v_call: TRBV4-1
clone_size: NA
j_call: TRBJ2-7
d_call: TRBD1
cdr3_nt: TGCGCCAGCAGCCTAATTGGTGGACAGGGGGCCTACGAGCAGTACTTC
cdr3_aa: CASSLIGGQGAYEQYF

v_call: TRBV19
clone_size: few
j_call: TRBJ1-1
d_call: TRBD1
cdr3_nt: TGTGCCAGTAGCATGGGACAGGGGGCCACTGAAGCTTTCTTT
cdr3_aa: CASSMGQGATEAFF

v_call: TRBV11-2
clone_size: NA
j_call: TRBJ2-7
d_call: TRBD2
cdr3_nt: TGTGCCAGCAGCACGGGACTAGACCCATTCTACGAGCAGTACTTC
cdr3_aa: CASSTGLDPFYEQYF

v_call: TRBV10-3
clone_size: NA
j_call: TRBJ2-2
d_call: NA
cdr3_nt: TGTGCCATCGGGGTAGGGGTGAGCGACACCGGGGAGCTGTTTTTT
cdr3_aa: CAIGVGVSDTGELFF

v_call: TRBV29-1
clone_size: NA
j_call: TRBJ1-1
d_call: NA
cdr3_nt: TGCAGCGTTGCCGAGACAGTAGTTCCTGAAGCTTTCTTT
cdr3_aa: CSVAETVVPEAFF

v_call: TRBV7-2
clone_size: NA
j_call: TRBJ1-4
d_call: NA
cdr3_nt: TGTGCCAGCAGCCGGGGGGCCCTAATTCGGGAAAAACTGTTTTTT
cdr3_aa: CASSRGALIREKLFF

v_call: TRBV4-2
clone_size: NA
j_call: TRBJ2-5
d_call: TRBD2
cdr3_nt: TGTGCCAGCAGCCACCCGACTAGCGGGGGTTCCCTACAAGAGACCCAGTACTTC
cdr3_aa: CASSHPTSGGSLQETQYF

v_call: TRBV2
clone_size: NA
j_call: TRBJ2-1
d_call: TRBD1
cdr3_nt: TGTGCCAGCAGGAAAGAGGACAGGGGGCCGGCCAATGAGCAGTTCTTC
cdr3_aa: CASRKEDRGPANEQFF

v_call: TRBV25-1
clone_size: few
j_call: TRBJ1-1
d_call: NA
cdr3_nt: TGTGCCAGCAGTGGAAACTTGAACACTGAAGCTTTCTTT
cdr3_aa: CASSGNLNTEAFF

v_call: TRBV5-1
clone_size: NA
j_call: TRBJ1-2
d_call: TRBD1
cdr3_nt: TGCGCCAGCAGCTTATCCGGGACAGGGGGATATGGCTACACCTTC
cdr3_aa: CASSLSGTGGYGYTF

v_call: TRBV5-1
clone_size: once
j_call: TRBJ2-5
d_call: NA
cdr3_nt: TGCGCCAGCAGCGAAAAAACTAGTGGGACCCAGTACTTC
cdr3_aa: CASSEKTSGTQYF

v_call: TRBV10-1
clone_size: NA
j_call: TRBJ1-4
d_call: NA
cdr3_nt: TGCGCCAGCAGTCCAAAGCAGGGGCCAGCAACTAATGAAAAACTGTTTTTT
cdr3_aa: CASSPKQGPATNEKLFF

v_call: TRBV2
clone_size: NA
j_call: TRBJ1-2
d_call: TRBD1
cdr3_nt: TGTGCCAGCAGTGAGGAGTGGACAGGGGGCTTCTATGGCTACACCTTC
cdr3_aa: CASSEEWTGGFYGYTF

v_call: TRBV15
clone_size: NA
j_call: TRBJ2-7
d_call: NA
cdr3_nt: TGTGCCACCAGCAGAGAAGACAGAACCTACGAGCAGTACTTC
cdr3_aa: CATSREDRTYEQYF

v_call: TRBV11-2
clone_size: NA
j_call: TRBJ2-3
d_call: NA
cdr3_nt: TGTGCCAGCAGCTTAGTCGGGGGGCCGGATACGCAGTATTTT
cdr3_aa: CASSLVGGPDTQYF

v_call: TRBV13
clone_size: NA
j_call: TRBJ1-2
d_call: NA
cdr3_nt: TGTGCCAGCAGCTTAAATAAGGGGTGGGTCTATGGCTACACCTTC
cdr3_aa: CASSLNKGWVYGYTF

v_call: TRBV19
clone_size: NA
j_call: TRBJ2-5
d_call: TRBD1
cdr3_nt: TGTGCCAGTAGTAGAGGGACAGACTACCAAGAGACCCAGTACTTC
cdr3_aa: CASSRGTDYQETQYF

v_call: TRBV25-1
clone_size: NA
j_call: TRBJ1-2
d_call: NA
cdr3_nt: TGTGCCAGCAGTGAGAATGGGTTAGAGGGATTCGGGCGCTACACCTTC
cdr3_aa: CASSENGLEGFGRYTF